Listed below are T cell receptor beta chains from one sample, sequenced in a study of OX40 agonist ivuxolimab in advanced cancers. TCRdb's table, derived via immunoSEQ multiplex PCR, lists solely in-frame clones and lacks some. The sample carries about 40,000 clones, 85% to 90% recorded once. The sample here was CD4+ or CD8+ T cells sorted from blood, taken in a trial of the OX40 agonist ivuxolimab. The receptors stem from an adult with an advanced solid tumor such as melanoma, head and neck, liver or kidney cancer. CDR3s include the opening cysteine and the closing phenylalanine or tryptophan. A D gene is named only where the DNA matches it firmly. Clone size is given for some rows only: seen once, a few or many times, or a class if the clone is expanded.

size: NA
J: TRBJ1-1
D: TRBD1
V: TRBV19
DNA: TGTGCCAGTAGTATAGCCGCGACAGGGTCCCTGAACACTGAAGCTTTCTTT
CDR3: CASSIAATGSLNTEAFF

size: NA
J: TRBJ1-2
D: NA
V: TRBV4-2
DNA: TGTGCCAGCAGCCGAGGCACGATAGATGGCTACACCTTC
CDR3: CASSRGTIDGYTF

size: NA
J: TRBJ2-3
D: NA
V: TRBV5-1
DNA: TGCGCCAGCAGCGGAGGGACACCTAGCACGGATACGCAGTATTTT
CDR3: CASSGGTPSTDTQYF

size: NA
J: TRBJ1-1
D: TRBD1
V: TRBV30
DNA: TGTGCCTGGAGTCGACAGGGGGGGGAAGCTTTCTTT
CDR3: CAWSRQGGEAFF

size: NA
J: TRBJ1-3
D: NA
V: TRBV14
DNA: TGTGCCAGCAGCCATACGACAAGCTCTGGAAACACCATATATTTT
CDR3: CASSHTTSSGNTIYF

size: once
J: TRBJ1-3
D: NA
V: TRBV19
DNA: TGTGCCAGTAGGCCCGGTCACTCTGGAAACACCATATATTTT
CDR3: CASRPGHSGNTIYF

size: NA
J: TRBJ2-7
D: TRBD1
V: TRBV10-1
DNA: TGCGCCAGCAGTGAACGGGACAGGATCGTCTACGAGCAGTACTTC
CDR3: CASSERDRIVYEQYF

size: NA
J: TRBJ2-5
D: NA
V: TRBV11-2
DNA: TGTGCCAGCAGCTTAGCCCCGGGGGGCCTGGAGACCCAGTACTTC
CDR3: CASSLAPGGLETQYF

size: NA
J: TRBJ2-5
D: TRBD1
V: TRBV7-2
DNA: TGTGCCAGCAGCCCGACAGGGGGTCCCCAAGAGACCCAGTACTTC
CDR3: CASSPTGGPQETQYF

size: NA
J: TRBJ2-1
D: NA
V: TRBV5-3
DNA: TGTGCCAGAAGTCGTAGACGCTACAATGAGCAGTTCTTC
CDR3: CARSRRRYNEQFF

size: NA
J: TRBJ1-6
D: TRBD1
V: TRBV25-1
DNA: TGTGCCTCCAGTCGGGGACAGTTCAATTCACCCCTCCACTTT
CDR3: CASSRGQFNSPLHF

size: NA
J: TRBJ1-2
D: NA
V: TRBV6-1
DNA: TGTGCCAGCAGTGAAGTAGGGTCGTATGGCTACACCTTC
CDR3: CASSEVGSYGYTF

size: NA
J: TRBJ1-1
D: NA
V: TRBV19
DNA: TGTGCCAGTAGTATGTTAGAATCCACTGAAGCTTTCTTT
CDR3: CASSMLESTEAFF

size: once
J: TRBJ2-7
D: TRBD2
V: TRBV9
DNA: TGTGCCAGCAGCGAGGGACTAGCGGGAGTCGAGCAGTACTTC
CDR3: CASSEGLAGVEQYF

size: NA
J: TRBJ2-6
D: TRBD2
V: TRBV10-3
DNA: TGTGCCATCAGTCAAAGGGAGGGCTCTGGGGCCAACGTCCTGACTTTC
CDR3: CAISQREGSGANVLTF

size: NA
J: TRBJ2-4
D: NA
V: TRBV21-1
DNA: TGTGCCAGCGGAGGTCCGGGAAGGAACATTCAGTACTTC
CDR3: CASGGPGRNIQYF

size: NA
J: TRBJ2-1
D: NA
V: TRBV5-8
DNA: TGTGCCAGCCACAGGGAAATCTACAATGAGCAGTTCTTC
CDR3: CASHREIYNEQFF

size: NA
J: TRBJ2-1
D: NA
V: TRBV5-1
DNA: TGCGCCAGCAGCTTGGAGACTTTGTCCTACAATGAGCAGTTCTTC
CDR3: CASSLETLSYNEQFF

size: NA
J: TRBJ1-1
D: NA
V: TRBV7-8
DNA: TGTGCCAGCAGTCGGGCAATACGGCAGGGAAACATGAACACTGAAGCTTTCTTT
CDR3: CASSRAIRQGNMNTEAFF

size: once
J: TRBJ2-5
D: TRBD1
V: TRBV2
DNA: TGTGCCAGCATGACAGGGGGGGAATGGGAGACCCAGTACTTC
CDR3: CASMTGGEWETQYF

size: NA
J: TRBJ1-2
D: TRBD1
V: TRBV10-2
DNA: TGCGCCAGCAGTGGTTATCCAACAGGGGACTATGGCTACACCTTC
CDR3: CASSGYPTGDYGYTF

size: NA
J: TRBJ2-7
D: TRBD2
V: TRBV7-2
DNA: TGTGCCAGCAGCCCGACTAGCGGGGGGGCTATCTACGAGCAGTACTTC
CDR3: CASSPTSGGAIYEQYF

size: NA
J: TRBJ1-1
D: TRBD1
V: TRBV7-2
DNA: TGTGCCAGCAGATTCGACAGGGGGGCGAACACTGAAGCTTTCTTT
CDR3: CASRFDRGANTEAFF

size: NA
J: TRBJ2-5
D: NA
V: TRBV9
DNA: TGTGCCAGCAGCGGACTGTTAAGGGAGACCCAGTACTTC
CDR3: CASSGLLRETQYF

size: NA
J: TRBJ2-7
D: NA
V: TRBV6-5
DNA: TGTGCCAGCAGGCCCGACTTAGCGGACTCCTACGAGCAGTACTTC
CDR3: CASRPDLADSYEQYF

size: NA
J: TRBJ1-1
D: NA
V: TRBV18
DNA: TGTGCCAGCTCACCCGGACAGAACACTGAAGCTTTCTTT
CDR3: CASSPGQNTEAFF

size: NA
J: TRBJ1-1
D: NA
V: TRBV28
DNA: TGTGCCAGCAGTTCGGAGATGAACACTGAAGCTTTCTTT
CDR3: CASSSEMNTEAFF

size: NA
J: TRBJ2-5
D: NA
V: TRBV7-2
DNA: TGTGCCAGCTCCCAGGTTTCAGAGACCCAGTACTTC
CDR3: CASSQVSETQYF

size: once
J: TRBJ2-5
D: NA
V: TRBV2
DNA: TGTGCCAGCGGTGGTCCGGTGGGAAGGGGGGAGACCCAGTACTTC
CDR3: CASGGPVGRGETQYF

size: NA
J: TRBJ2-1
D: NA
V: TRBV7-8
DNA: TGTGCCAGCAGCTTACTTCATGAGCAGTTCTTC
CDR3: CASSLLHEQFF

size: NA
J: TRBJ2-5
D: TRBD1
V: TRBV15
DNA: TGTGCCACCAGCAGGCCCAGGACAGGGGGTTTCCAAGAGACCCAGTACTTC
CDR3: CATSRPRTGGFQETQYF

size: NA
J: TRBJ1-3
D: NA
V: TRBV4-3
DNA: TGCGCCAGCAGCCAAGATCGTCAGGGGCTCTCTGGAAACACCATATATTTT
CDR3: CASSQDRQGLSGNTIYF

size: NA
J: TRBJ2-1
D: NA
V: TRBV7-9
DNA: TGTGCCAGCAGCTTAGCGAATCGAGGGGACCAGAGTATCTTC
CDR3: CASSLANRGDQSIF

size: NA
J: TRBJ2-5
D: NA
V: TRBV15
DNA: TGTGCCACCAGCTATCGACAGGTCCCTAGCAGTGCCCAGTACTTC
CDR3: CATSYRQVPSSAQYF

size: NA
J: TRBJ2-3
D: TRBD2
V: TRBV6-1
DNA: TGTGCCAGCAGCCACGGGGGGAGGGCGGCAGATACGCAGTATTTT
CDR3: CASSHGGRAADTQYF

size: NA
J: TRBJ2-5
D: NA
V: TRBV7-2
DNA: TGTGCCAGCAGCTCCCTTTTAAGAGGAGGGACCCAGTACTTC
CDR3: CASSSLLRGGTQYF

size: once
J: TRBJ2-5
D: TRBD2
V: TRBV29-1
DNA: TGCAGCGTTGGCCCTCTAGCGGGGGGTCAAGAGACCCAGTACTTC
CDR3: CSVGPLAGGQETQYF

size: NA
J: TRBJ2-1
D: TRBD1
V: TRBV28
DNA: TGTGCCAGCAGTTTAATAGGGACAGGGGCAAATGAGCAGTTCTTC
CDR3: CASSLIGTGANEQFF

size: NA
J: TRBJ2-3
D: NA
V: TRBV19
DNA: TGTGCCAGTAGTATAGTAGGGACATACGGCACAGATACGCAGTATTTT
CDR3: CASSIVGTYGTDTQYF

size: NA
J: TRBJ1-6
D: TRBD1
V: TRBV27
DNA: TGTGCCAGCAGGATGTCGGGACAGGATAATTCACCCCTCCACTTT
CDR3: CASRMSGQDNSPLHF

size: NA
J: TRBJ2-3
D: TRBD2
V: TRBV4-3
DNA: TGCGCCAGCAGCCAAGAACCCTCGGGGAGCGGGGGGGCCGGAGATACGCAGTATTTT
CDR3: CASSQEPSGSGGAGDTQYF

size: NA
J: TRBJ2-1
D: NA
V: TRBV28
DNA: TGTGCCAGCAGTCCCCCTTCTTCTCAGTGGTCGTACAATGAGCAGTTCTTC
CDR3: CASSPPSSQWSYNEQFF

size: NA
J: TRBJ1-4
D: TRBD1
V: TRBV10-2
DNA: TGCGCCAGCAGAGGACAGGGAAATGAAAAACTGTTTTTT
CDR3: CASRGQGNEKLFF

size: NA
J: TRBJ2-2
D: NA
V: TRBV11-1
DNA: TGTGCCAGCAGCCCGACAGGAATCACCGGGGAGCTGTTTTTT
CDR3: CASSPTGITGELFF

size: NA
J: TRBJ2-5
D: NA
V: TRBV27
DNA: TGTGCCACACTCCCCAGGGGGGCGCACCCTTCCAATTACCAAGAGACCCAGTACTTC
CDR3: CATLPRGAHPSNYQETQYF

size: NA
J: TRBJ2-3
D: TRBD2
V: TRBV5-1
DNA: TGCGCCAGCAGCACGGGACTAGCGGGAGGGCTTGCAGATACGCAGTATTTT
CDR3: CASSTGLAGGLADTQYF

size: NA
J: TRBJ2-7
D: NA
V: TRBV6-1
DNA: TGTGCCAGCAGTTCGGACTGGTACTCCTACGAGCAGTACTTC
CDR3: CASSSDWYSYEQYF

size: NA
J: TRBJ2-5
D: NA
V: TRBV5-1
DNA: TGCGCCAGCAGCTTGGGGAGCGGCCAAGAGACCCAGTACTTC
CDR3: CASSLGSGQETQYF

size: NA
J: TRBJ2-3
D: NA
V: TRBV5-4
DNA: TGTGCCAGCAGTTTAGAAGGGGGATCGGGTTTAGATACGCAGTATTTT
CDR3: CASSLEGGSGLDTQYF

size: once
J: TRBJ2-6
D: NA
V: TRBV7-3
DNA: TGTGCCAGCAGCGTGGGCATCTTACAAAGTCGGGCCAACGTCCTGACTTTC
CDR3: CASSVGILQSRANVLTF

size: NA
J: TRBJ2-3
D: NA
V: TRBV19
DNA: TGTGCCAGTAGTATAGAAAGGGGAGGGACAGTTGGCTATACGCAGTATTTT
CDR3: CASSIERGGTVGYTQYF

size: NA
J: TRBJ2-5
D: NA
V: TRBV7-2
DNA: TGTGCCAGCAGCTTAAACCCTCGAGAGACCCAGTACTTC
CDR3: CASSLNPRETQYF

size: few
J: TRBJ2-5
D: TRBD1
V: TRBV10-1
DNA: TGCGCCAGCAGTGCTAACAGGGGGATCGAGACCCAGTACTTC
CDR3: CASSANRGIETQYF

size: NA
J: TRBJ1-1
D: NA
V: TRBV27
DNA: TGTGCCAGCTGCTACAGGGAGAACACTGAAGCTTTCTTT
CDR3: CASCYRENTEAFF

size: NA
J: TRBJ1-1
D: TRBD1
V: TRBV15
DNA: TGTGCCACCAACGAGGGACAGTGGAGTAACACTGAAGCTTTCTTT
CDR3: CATNEGQWSNTEAFF